Listed here is a single TCR beta chain. No antigen is known for it. Germline V gene data show CDR1 as MNHEY and CDR2 as SVGAGI. The length of the CDR3 is 14 residues. Trimming pared 0 bases from V and 7 bases from J, leaving 12 bases between. This record comes from a study of T cell responses to AZD1222 COVID-19 vaccine. Produced via immunoSEQ multiplex PCR; TCRdb's table is partial and in-frame only. The sample lists about 140,000 clones; 80% to 95% were seen once. Whole-study results and caveats: It was only after the peak T cell response that any repertoires were sampled.

The rearrangement uses TRBV6-5 and TRBJ1-1; D gene unclear. This clonotype originated in an adult who received the AZD1222 COVID-19 vaccine. The starting material was peripheral blood, obtained 28 days after the second AZD1222 dose. As DNA, the CDR3 is TGTGCCAGCAGTTACTCGAGGGAAGGAATTGAAGCTTTCTTT. Amino acids: CASSYSREGIEAFF.